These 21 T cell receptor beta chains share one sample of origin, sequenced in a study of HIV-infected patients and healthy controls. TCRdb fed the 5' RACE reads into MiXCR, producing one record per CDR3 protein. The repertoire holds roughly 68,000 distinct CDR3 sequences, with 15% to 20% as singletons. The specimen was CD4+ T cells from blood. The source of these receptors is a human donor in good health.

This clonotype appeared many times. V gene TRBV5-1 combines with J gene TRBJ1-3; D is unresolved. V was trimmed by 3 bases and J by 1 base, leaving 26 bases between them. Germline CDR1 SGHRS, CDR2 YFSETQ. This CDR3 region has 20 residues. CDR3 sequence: CASSYSTVSGSLMSGNTIYF. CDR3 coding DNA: TGCGCCAGCAGCTACTCAACAGTGTCGGGCAGCCTGATGTCTGGAAACACCATATATTTT. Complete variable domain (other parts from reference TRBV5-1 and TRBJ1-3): KAGVTQTPRYLIKTRGQQVTLSCSPISGHRSVSWYQQTPGQGLQFLFEYFSETQRNKGNFPGRFSGRQFSNSRSEMNVSTLELGDSALYLCASSYSTVSGSLMSGNTIYFGEGSWLTVV.

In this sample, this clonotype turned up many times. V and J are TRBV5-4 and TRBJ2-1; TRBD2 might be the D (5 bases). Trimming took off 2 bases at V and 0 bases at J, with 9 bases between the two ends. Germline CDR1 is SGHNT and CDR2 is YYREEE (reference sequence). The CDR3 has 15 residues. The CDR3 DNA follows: TGTGCCAGCAGCTTTCCGGGAAGCTCCTACAATGAGCAGTTCTTC. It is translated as CASSFPGSSYNEQFF.

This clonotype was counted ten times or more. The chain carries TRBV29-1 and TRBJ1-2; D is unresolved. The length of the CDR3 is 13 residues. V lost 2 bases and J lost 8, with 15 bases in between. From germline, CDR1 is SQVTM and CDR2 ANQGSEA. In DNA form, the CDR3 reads TGCAGCGTTGAATTGGTGCAGAACCTAGGCTACACCTTC. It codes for CSVELVQNLGYTF.

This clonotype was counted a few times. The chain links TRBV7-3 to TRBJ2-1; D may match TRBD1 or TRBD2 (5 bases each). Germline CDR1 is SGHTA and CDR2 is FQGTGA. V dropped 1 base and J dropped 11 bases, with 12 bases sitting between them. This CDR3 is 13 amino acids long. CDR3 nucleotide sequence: TGTGCCAGCAGCTTAAGGGGGAGCGGTCAGCAGTTCTTC. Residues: CASSLRGSGQQFF.

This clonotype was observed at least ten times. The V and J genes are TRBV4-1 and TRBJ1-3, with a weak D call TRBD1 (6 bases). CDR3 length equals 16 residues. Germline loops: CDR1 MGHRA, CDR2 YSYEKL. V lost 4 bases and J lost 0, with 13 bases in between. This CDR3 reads CASSLTGPSSGNTIYF. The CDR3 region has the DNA TGCGCCAGCAGCCTAACAGGGCCCAGCTCTGGAAACACCATATATTTT.

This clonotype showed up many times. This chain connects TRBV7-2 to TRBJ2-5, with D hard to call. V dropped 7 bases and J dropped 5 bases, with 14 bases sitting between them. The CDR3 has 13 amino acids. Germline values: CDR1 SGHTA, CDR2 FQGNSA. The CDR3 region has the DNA TGTGCCAGCACCAGAAGTCGTTCCGAGACCCAGTACTTC. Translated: CASTRSRSETQYF.

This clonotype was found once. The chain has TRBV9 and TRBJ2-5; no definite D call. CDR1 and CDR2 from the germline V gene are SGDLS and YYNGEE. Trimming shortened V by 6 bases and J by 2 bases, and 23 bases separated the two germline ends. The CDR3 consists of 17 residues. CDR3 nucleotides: TGTGCCAGCACCCCCGGTTTGGGTAGCTTTCTGCAAGAGACCCAGTACTTC. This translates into CASTPGLGSFLQETQYF.

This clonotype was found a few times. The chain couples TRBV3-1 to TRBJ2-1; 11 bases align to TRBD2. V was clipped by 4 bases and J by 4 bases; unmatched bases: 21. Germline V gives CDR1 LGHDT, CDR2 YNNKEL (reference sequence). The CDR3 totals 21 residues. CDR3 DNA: TGTGCCAGCAGCCTCCCCATAACGATGGTTAGCGGGAGGGCGACTTACAATGAGCAGTTCTTC. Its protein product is CASSLPITMVSGRATYNEQFF.

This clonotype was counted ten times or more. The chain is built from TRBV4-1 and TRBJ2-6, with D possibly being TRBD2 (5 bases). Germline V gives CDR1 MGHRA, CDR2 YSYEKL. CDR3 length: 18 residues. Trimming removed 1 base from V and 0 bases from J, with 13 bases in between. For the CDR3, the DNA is TGCGCCAGCAGCCAAGTTGTAAGGCGGGCCTCTGGGGCCAACGTCCTGACTTTC. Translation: CASSQVVRRASGANVLTF.

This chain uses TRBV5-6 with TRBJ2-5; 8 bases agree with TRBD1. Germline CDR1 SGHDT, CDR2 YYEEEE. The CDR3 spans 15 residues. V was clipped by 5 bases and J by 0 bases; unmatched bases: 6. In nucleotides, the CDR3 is TGTGCCAGCAGTTCTGGACAGGGCAACCAAGAGACCCAGTACTTC. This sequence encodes CASSSGQGNQETQYF. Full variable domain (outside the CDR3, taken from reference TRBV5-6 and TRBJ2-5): DAGVTQSPTHLIKTRGQQVTLRCSPKSGHDTVSWYQQALGQGPQFIFQYYEEEERQRGNFPDRFSGHQFPNYSSELNVNALLLGDSALYLCASSSGQGNQETQYFGPGTRLLVL.

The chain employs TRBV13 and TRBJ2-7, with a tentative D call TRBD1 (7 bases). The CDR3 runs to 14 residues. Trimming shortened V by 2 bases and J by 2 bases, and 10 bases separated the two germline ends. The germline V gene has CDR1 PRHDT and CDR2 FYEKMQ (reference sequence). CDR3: CASSLTGEAYEQYF. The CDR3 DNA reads TGTGCCAGCAGCTTAACAGGGGAGGCCTACGAGCAGTACTTC.

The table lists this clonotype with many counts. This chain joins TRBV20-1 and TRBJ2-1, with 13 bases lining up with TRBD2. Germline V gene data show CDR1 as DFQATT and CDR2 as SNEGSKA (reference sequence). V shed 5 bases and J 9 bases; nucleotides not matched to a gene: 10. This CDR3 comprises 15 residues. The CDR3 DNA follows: TGCAGTGCTGAAAAAGGACTAGCGGGAGTCGTTGAGCAGTTCTTC. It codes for CSAEKGLAGVVEQFF.

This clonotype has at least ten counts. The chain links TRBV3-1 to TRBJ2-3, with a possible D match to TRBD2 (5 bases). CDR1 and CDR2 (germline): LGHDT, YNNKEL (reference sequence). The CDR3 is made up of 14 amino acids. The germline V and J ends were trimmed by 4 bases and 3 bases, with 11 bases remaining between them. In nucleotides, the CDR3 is TGTGCCAGCAGCCGTATAACTAGTACAGATACGCAGTATTTT. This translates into CASSRITSTDTQYF.

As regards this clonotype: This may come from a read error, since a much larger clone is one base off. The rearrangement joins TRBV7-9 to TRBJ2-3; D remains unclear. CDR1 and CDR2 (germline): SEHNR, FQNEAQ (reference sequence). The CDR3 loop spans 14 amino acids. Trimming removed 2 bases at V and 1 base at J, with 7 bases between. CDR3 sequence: CASSLIRGTDTQYF. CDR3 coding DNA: TGTGCCAGCAGCTTAATCCGAGGCACAGATACGCAGTATTTT. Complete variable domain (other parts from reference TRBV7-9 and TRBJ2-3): DTGVSQNPRHKITKRGQNVTFRCDPISEHNRLYWYRQTLGQGPEFLTYFQNEAQLEKSRLLSDRFSAERPKGSFSTLEIQRTEQGDSAMYLCASSLIRGTDTQYFGPGTRLTVL.

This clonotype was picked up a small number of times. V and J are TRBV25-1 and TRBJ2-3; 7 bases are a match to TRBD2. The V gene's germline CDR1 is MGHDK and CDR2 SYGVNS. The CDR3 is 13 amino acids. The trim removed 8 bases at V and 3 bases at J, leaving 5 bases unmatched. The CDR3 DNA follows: TGTGCCAGCGGCGGGAGAGGTACAGATACGCAGTATTTT. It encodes CASGGRGTDTQYF.

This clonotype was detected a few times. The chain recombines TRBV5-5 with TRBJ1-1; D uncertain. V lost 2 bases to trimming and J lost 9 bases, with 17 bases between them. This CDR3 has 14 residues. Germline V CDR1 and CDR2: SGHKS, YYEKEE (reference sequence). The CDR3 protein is CASSLTSRKPKAFF. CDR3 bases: TGTGCCAGCAGCTTAACATCCCGGAAGCCGAAAGCTTTCTTT.

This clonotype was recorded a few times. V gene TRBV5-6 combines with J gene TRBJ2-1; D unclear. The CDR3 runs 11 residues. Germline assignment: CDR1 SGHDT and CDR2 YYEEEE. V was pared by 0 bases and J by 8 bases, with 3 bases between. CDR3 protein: CASSLADEQFF. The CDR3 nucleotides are TGTGCCAGCAGCTTGGCGGATGAGCAGTTCTTC.

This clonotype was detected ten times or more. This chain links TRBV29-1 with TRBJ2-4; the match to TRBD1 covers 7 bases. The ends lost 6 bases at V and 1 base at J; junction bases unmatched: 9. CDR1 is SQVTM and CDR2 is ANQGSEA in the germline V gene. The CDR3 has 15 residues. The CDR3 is CSVEGTASAKNIQYF. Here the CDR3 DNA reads TGCAGCGTCGAGGGGACAGCCTCCGCCAAAAACATTCAGTACTTC.

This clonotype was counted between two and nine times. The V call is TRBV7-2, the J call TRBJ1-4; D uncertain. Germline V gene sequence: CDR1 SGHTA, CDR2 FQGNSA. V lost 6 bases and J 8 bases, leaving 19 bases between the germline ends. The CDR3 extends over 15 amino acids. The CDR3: CASSGYAREGEKLFF. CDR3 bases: TGTGCCAGCAGTGGGTACGCTCGAGAAGGCGAAAAACTGTTTTTT.

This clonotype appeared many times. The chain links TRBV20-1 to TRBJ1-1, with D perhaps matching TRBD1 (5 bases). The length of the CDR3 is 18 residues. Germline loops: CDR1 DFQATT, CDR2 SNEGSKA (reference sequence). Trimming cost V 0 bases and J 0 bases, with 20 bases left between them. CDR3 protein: CSARDPRQRRTMNTEAFF. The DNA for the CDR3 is TGCAGTGCTAGAGATCCCCGACAGAGAAGAACGATGAACACTGAAGCTTTCTTT.

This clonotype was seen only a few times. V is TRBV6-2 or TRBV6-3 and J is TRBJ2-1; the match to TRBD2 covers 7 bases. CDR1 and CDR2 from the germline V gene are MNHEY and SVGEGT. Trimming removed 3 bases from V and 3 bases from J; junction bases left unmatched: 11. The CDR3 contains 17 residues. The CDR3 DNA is TGTGCCAGCAGTTATCGACGACCTAGCGGCGTCTACAATGAGCAGTTCTTC. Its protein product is CASSYRRPSGVYNEQFF.